These T cell receptor beta chains were read from a single sample in a study of cytomegalovirus exposure and HLA in healthy donors. Here immunoSEQ multiplex PCR was the method, and the copy in TCRdb shows in-frame clones only, minus some. The sample lists about 99,000 clones, over 65% seen once, with roughly 3.2% in the top ten. The sequenced sample consisted of PBMCs. The receptor source for this set is a man aged 40-55 years in good health and CMV-seronegative. Each CDR3 is given with its conserved first and last residue. D genes are given only for firm matches. Size is omitted from some rows. Given values are once, few, many or a class for expanded clones.

V gene	D gene	CDR3 length	clone size	J gene	CDR3 protein	CDR3 DNA
TRBV14	TRBD2	18	NA	TRBJ2-1	CASSQSGGTSGGYNEQFF	TGTGCCAGCAGCCAATCTGGCGGGACTAGCGGGGGTTACAATGAGCAGTTCTTC
TRBV10-3	NA	14	NA	TRBJ2-7	CAISGGTAPYEQYF	TGTGCCATCAGTGGCGGGACAGCTCCCTACGAGCAGTACTTC
TRBV7-3	TRBD2	15	NA	TRBJ2-1	CASSVLAGSYNEQFF	TGTGCCAGCAGCGTACTAGCGGGGTCCTACAATGAGCAGTTCTTC
TRBV7-6	TRBD1	13	NA	TRBJ2-1	CASSLRAETGEFF	TGTGCCAGCAGCTTACGAGCTGAGACAGGGGAGTTCTTC
TRBV6-1	NA	16	NA	TRBJ1-2	CASSESGATDRSGYTF	TGTGCCAGCAGTGAGAGCGGGGCGACAGACCGATCGGGCTACACCTTC
TRBV4-2	NA	16	NA	TRBJ2-2	CASSQEVAGGTGELFF	TGTGCCAGCAGCCAAGAGGTCGCAGGAGGTACCGGGGAGCTGTTTTTT
TRBV10-1	NA	12	NA	TRBJ2-7	CASSALTGPKYF	TGCGCCAGCAGTGCCCTAACAGGTCCGAAGTACTTC
TRBV7-9	TRBD2	15	once	TRBJ2-1	CASSIGTSGDNEQFF	TGTGCCAGCAGCATAGGGACTAGCGGGGACAATGAGCAGTTCTTC
TRBV6-1	NA	15	NA	TRBJ2-1	CASSVDRPVYNEQFF	TGTGCCAGCAGTGTCGACAGGCCAGTCTACAATGAGCAGTTCTTC
TRBV30	TRBD1	13	NA	TRBJ1-6	CAWSGTGGSPLHF	TGTGCCTGGAGTGGGACAGGGGGTTCACCCCTCCACTTT
TRBV28	NA	12	NA	TRBJ1-6	CASSSQGSPLHF	TGTGCCAGCAGTTCCCAGGGCTCACCCCTCCACTTT
TRBV19	NA	14	NA	TRBJ1-2	CASSRTGSLYGYTF	TGTGCCAGTAGTAGAACAGGGAGCCTCTATGGCTACACCTTC
TRBV5-1	NA	15	NA	TRBJ1-2	CASRLEAGKQFGYTF	TGCGCCAGCAGATTGGAGGCAGGAAAGCAGTTTGGCTACACCTTC
TRBV28	TRBD1	13	NA	TRBJ1-5	CASRGTGRQPQHF	TGTGCCAGCCGGGGGACAGGGAGGCAGCCCCAGCATTTT
TRBV11-2	NA	18	NA	TRBJ2-7	CASSEFRRMGRAHNEQYF	TGTGCCAGCAGCGAATTTAGGCGGATGGGCAGGGCCCACAACGAGCAGTACTTC
TRBV11-3	TRBD2	14	NA	TRBJ2-7	CASSATSSSYEQYF	TGTGCCAGCAGCGCGACTAGCAGCTCCTACGAGCAGTACTTC
TRBV29-1	TRBD1	13	NA	TRBJ1-1	CSVGTGRDTEAFF	TGCAGCGTCGGGACAGGACGGGACACTGAAGCTTTCTTT
TRBV19	NA	13	few	TRBJ1-5	CASSRGSNQPQHF	TGTGCCAGTAGCCGGGGTAGCAATCAGCCCCAGCATTTT
TRBV2	NA	16	NA	TRBJ1-5	CASSAGTPYSNQPQHF	TGTGCCAGCAGTGCCGGGACACCTTATAGCAATCAGCCCCAGCATTTT
TRBV7-2	TRBD1	16	NA	TRBJ1-6	CASSGSRGRNNSPLHF	TGTGCCAGCAGCGGTTCGAGGGGGCGGAATAATTCACCCCTCCACTTT
TRBV18	TRBD1	15	NA	TRBJ1-6	CASSPTTGSRSPLHF	TGTGCCAGCTCACCAACGACAGGGTCTCGTTCACCCCTCCACTTT
TRBV10-3	NA	14	few	TRBJ1-5	CAISEGRGNQPQHF	TGTGCCATCAGTGAGGGGAGAGGCAATCAGCCCCAGCATTTT
TRBV4-1	NA	13	NA	TRBJ2-4	CASSQQGGNIQYF	TGCGCCAGCAGCCAACAGGGGGGAAACATTCAGTACTTC
TRBV10-3	TRBD1	13	once	TRBJ2-7	CATTTGVGYEQYF	TGTGCCACTACTACAGGGGTGGGCTACGAGCAGTACTTC
TRBV10-2	NA	14	NA	TRBJ1-5	CASSEPGGNQPQHF	TGCGCCAGCAGTGAACCGGGGGGCAATCAGCCCCAGCATTTT
TRBV14	NA	15	NA	TRBJ2-7	CASSQLRLRDYEQYF	TGTGCCAGCAGCCAACTTCGCCTCCGGGACTACGAGCAGTACTTC
TRBV7-7	TRBD2	16	once	TRBJ2-5	CASSSRLAGGEETQYF	TGTGCTAGCAGCTCCCGACTAGCGGGGGGTGAAGAGACCCAGTACTTC
TRBV6-1	TRBD2	15	NA	TRBJ2-3	CASSQLSGASDTQYF	TGTGCCAGCAGCCAGTTGAGCGGGGCCTCAGATACGCAGTATTTT
TRBV27	NA	14	NA	TRBJ1-5	CASSFYRHNQPQHF	TGTGCCAGCAGTTTTTACAGGCACAATCAGCCCCAGCATTTT
TRBV7-9	TRBD2	16	few	TRBJ2-2	CASSYGTSGGDGELFF	TGTGCCAGCAGCTACGGGACTAGCGGGGGTGACGGGGAGCTGTTTTTT
TRBV6-1	TRBD2	13	NA	TRBJ2-7	CASRTSGTSEQYF	TGTGCCAGCAGGACTAGCGGGACTAGTGAGCAGTACTTC
TRBV5-1	TRBD2	16	NA	TRBJ2-7	CASSLYASGNSYEQYF	TGCGCCAGCAGCTTGTACGCTAGCGGTAACTCCTACGAGCAGTACTTC
TRBV19	NA	13	NA	TRBJ2-3	CASSTTVTDTQYF	TGTGCCAGTAGTACCACAGTGACAGATACGCAGTATTTT
TRBV6-1	NA	12	NA	TRBJ1-4	CASSASVEKLFF	TGTGCCAGCAGTGCATCGGTTGAAAAACTGTTTTTT
TRBV20-1	NA	11	NA	TRBJ2-7	CSATDTAEQYF	TGCAGTGCTACGGACACAGCGGAGCAGTACTTC
TRBV6-1	NA	15	NA	TRBJ1-5	CASSESSGDHQPQHF	TGTGCCAGCAGTGAATCATCAGGGGACCATCAGCCCCAGCATTTT
TRBV6-5	TRBD1	12	NA	TRBJ1-1	CASSFTGGEAFF	TGTGCCAGCAGTTTCACAGGGGGCGAAGCTTTCTTT
TRBV5-6	TRBD1	14	NA	TRBJ2-7	CASSLGQQGGEQYF	TGTGCCAGCAGCTTGGGCCAACAGGGGGGAGAGCAGTACTTC
TRBV28	NA	16	NA	TRBJ2-2	CASSLSGTPNTGELFF	TGTGCCAGCAGTTTGTCCGGGACACCCAACACCGGGGAGCTGTTTTTT
TRBV30	TRBD2	14	NA	TRBJ2-7	CAWRLAASSYEQYF	TGTGCCTGGAGACTAGCGGCCAGCTCCTACGAGCAGTACTTC
TRBV5-8	NA	17	NA	TRBJ2-5	CASSSLQGGPLLETQYF	TGTGCCAGCAGCTCCCTCCAGGGGGGCCCCCTGTTAGAGACCCAGTACTTC
TRBV7-9	TRBD1	17	NA	TRBJ1-6	CASSQLPGQGDNSPLHF	TGTGCCAGCAGCCAACTTCCGGGACAGGGAGATAATTCACCCCTCCACTTT
TRBV4-1	TRBD1	17	NA	TRBJ1-5	CASSQVRGRGGNQPQHF	TGCGCCAGCAGCCAAGTCAGGGGGCGAGGGGGCAATCAGCCCCAGCATTTT
TRBV19	NA	17	NA	TRBJ2-1	CASTSGLAGGNPNEQFF	NA
TRBV5-1	TRBD1	14	NA	TRBJ1-1	CASSLRTGRNEAFF	TGCGCCAGCAGCTTACGGACAGGGAGGAATGAAGCTTTCTTT
TRBV6-5	NA	11	NA	TRBJ2-7	CASSQGKLEYF	TGTGCCAGCAGTCAGGGGAAGTTGGAGTACTTC